This entry describes one T cell receptor (beta chain). Its antigen is not identified. At one end the junction does not follow the germline gene, possibly because of a read error. The data were obtained in a study of tumor-infiltrating lymphocytes in primary liver carcinoma. Study summary: The patients, men and women alike, were aged 30 to 69 years. Findings of the study overall: Whereas tumor region pairs overlapped more, tumor-adjacent and tumor-blood pairs overlapped less.

The CDR3 has 17 amino acids. Looked up from germline, CDR1 is MGHRA and CDR2 is YSYEKL. Co-extraction yielded RNA and DNA from about 20-30 mg of unsorted bulk tissue. The patients lived with chronic HBV infection and had not yet received any treatment. A primer matching the constant region was used to make TCR beta cDNA from approximately 0.45 ug of total RNA. Libraries for TCR beta were built through three nested multiplex PCR rounds, which together made up a slightly modified ARM-PCR procedure. TRBV1-TRBV30 forward primers paired with a C-beta reverse primer were used in the first two PCR rounds, which ran about 11 cycles each. TCRdb re-analysed the multiplex PCR reads in MiXCR, keeping a single row per CDR3 protein. The sample includes approximately 37,000 distinct CDR3 sequences, over 65% of them seen just once.

The chain employs TRBV4-1 and TRBJ1-5; a possible D gene is TRBD1 (5 bases). This TCR was sampled from a middle-aged man with primary liver carcinoma and hepatitis B virus infection. Source material: liver tumor tissue from sampling region 4. The subset denotes: tumor region T4, right-lateral pole. The CDR3 coding sequence is TGCGTCAGCAGCCAAGATCCGGGGACCACCGGGAATCAGCCCCAACATTTT. Its translation is CVSSQDPGTTGNQPQHF.